Sequencing of this T cell receptor (beta chain) was carried out in a study of monozygotic twins with inflammatory bowel disease. Study-level findings and limits: Especially where disease activity was present, IBD patients had fewer clonotypes in common with others than healthy twins did.

Details on this clonotype: Its antigen is not identified.

In preparing each TCR library, 3500 ng of total RNA was used. UMIs with a 6-nucleotide sample barcode were added by template switching. From the 5' RACE reads, TCRdb lists one entry per CDR3 protein and no DNA. The sample includes 400,000 to 500,000 distinct CDR3 sequences. CDR1 and CDR2 from the germline V gene are LGHNA and YSLEER. CDR3 length equals 16 residues. What was sequenced was blood. This TCR was sampled from a human donor with ulcerative colitis or Crohn's disease, or a healthy co-twin of an affected twin (not recorded which). This chain uses TRBV4-3 with TRBJ2-1; TCRdb selects TRBD2, and the lack of DNA leaves this call unchecked. CDR3 sequence reads: CASSQVSGSSYNEQFF.